The 9 T cell receptor beta chains below were found in one sample sequenced in a study of naive and memory T cell subsets (dated 2017 in TCRdb). The library was built by means of UMI-ligation and nested PCR. Sequencer: Illumina MiSeq. To cover both TRBC1 and TRBC2, the beta constant-region primer consisted of an equimolar mix of two oligonucleotides. The ligated cDNA went through four rounds of PCR with nested alpha and beta constant-region primers together with the SP2 primer. TCRdb itself trimmed the public reads at Q25 with fastp, ran MiXCR and retained productive beta chains. Records with the same CDR3 protein are collapsed into one entry carrying the most frequent genes and DNA. The table for this sample lists around 110,000 distinct CDR3 sequences; about 36% of them were counted only once. The ten largest clones represent 0.9% of the sample. Sample: central memory CD4+ T cells from blood. Read against the paper, the sample's cell subset or site label means: central memory, CD45RA- CD27+. These receptors were taken from a human donor in good health.

This clonotype came up once. The rearrangement joins TRBV28 to TRBJ2-1; 10 nucleotides match TRBD2. The CDR3 is 15 residues long. Germline CDR1 and CDR2: MDHEN and SYDVKM. The J segment lost 7 bases and the V segment lost 4 bases, leaving 7 bases of the junction unmatched. The CDR3 region is CASSSPGLARNEQFF. DNA of the CDR3: TGTGCCAGCAGTTCACCGGGACTAGCGAGGAATGAGCAGTTCTTC.

The CDR3 region has the DNA TGTGCCAGCAGCTTTGATCGGGGAATTAGGAGCTACACCTTC. The encoded protein is CASSFDRGIRSYTF. This chain connects TRBV5-4 to TRBJ1-2, with D uncertain. Germline values: CDR1 SGHNT, CDR2 YYREEE (reference sequence). V dropped 2 bases and J dropped 9 bases, with 17 bases sitting between them. This CDR3 is 14 amino acids long. The full variable domain, rest sourced from reference TRBV5-4 and TRBJ1-2, is ETGVTQSPTHLIKTRGQQVTLRCSSQSGHNTVSWYQQALGQGPQFIFQYYREEENGRGNFPPRFSGLQFPNYSSELNVNALELDDSALYLCASSFDRGIRSYTFGSGTRLTVV.

The CDR3 sequence: CASSFGPQYGYTF. CDR3 bases: TGTGCCAGCAGCTTCGGACCCCAATATGGCTACACCTTC. This chain connects TRBV7-9 to TRBJ1-2, with D uncertain. Germline CDR1 SEHNR, CDR2 FQNEAQ (reference sequence). The CDR3 contains 13 residues. The ends were cut back, 3 bases at V and 5 bases at J, with 10 bases in the middle.

The table lists this clonotype with a few counts. The V call is TRBV20-1, the J call TRBJ2-3; 11 positions agree with TRBD2. The CDR3 runs to 16 residues. Trimming cost V 1 base and J 5 bases; bases outside gene matches: 8. The V gene's germline CDR1 is DFQATT and CDR2 SNEGSKA (reference sequence). The CDR3 spells CSARVLAGGPLDTQYF. The CDR3 DNA is TGCAGTGCTAGAGTATTAGCGGGAGGGCCTTTAGATACGCAGTATTTT.

V and J are TRBV7-9 and TRBJ2-7, with TRBD1 identical over 11 bases. CDR3 length equals 14 residues. Germline loops: CDR1 SEHNR, CDR2 FQNEAQ (reference sequence). Trimming at V came to 5 bases and at J to 6 bases, leaving 6 bases not matched to a gene. CDR3 nucleotide sequence: TGTGCCAGCAGCCTGGGACAGGGGGGGCCCGAGCAGTACTTC. Protein: CASSLGQGGPEQYF. Supplemented by reference TRBV7-9 and TRBJ2-7, the full variable domain reads DTGVSQNPRHKITKRGQNVTFRCDPISEHNRLYWYRQTLGQGPEFLTYFQNEAQLEKSRLLSDRFSAERPKGSFSTLEIQRTEQGDSAMYLCASSLGQGGPEQYFGPGTRLTVT.

The gene calls are TRBV29-1 and TRBJ2-3; 9 bases agree with TRBD2. V lost 4 bases to trimming and J lost 3 bases; unmatched junction nucleotides: 5. CDR3 length equals 14 residues. The V gene's germline CDR1 is SQVTM and CDR2 ANQGSEA. The CDR3 nucleotides are TGCAGCGTTGGTCTAGCGGGATTGACAGATACGCAGTATTTT. As protein: CSVGLAGLTDTQYF.

The chain employs TRBV6-1 and TRBJ1-5; D gene unclear. Trimming removed 4 bases from V and 7 bases from J, with 14 bases in between. This CDR3 comprises 14 residues. Germline CDR1 and CDR2: MNHNS and SASEGT. DNA of the CDR3: TGTGCCAGCAGTGTCGACACTGCCGGCCAGCCCCAGCATTTT. Protein product: CASSVDTAGQPQHF.

V is TRBV13 and J is TRBJ1-5; 7 positions match TRBD1. From germline, CDR1 is PRHDT and CDR2 FYEKMQ (reference sequence). The J segment lost 4 bases and the V segment lost 2 bases, leaving 8 bases of the junction unmatched. This CDR3 has 16 amino acids. CDR3 coding DNA: TGTGCCAGCAGCTTAAGACAGGGAAGGGCGAATCAGCCCCAGCATTTT. It codes for CASSLRQGRANQPQHF.

This clonotype was counted a few times. The chain carries TRBV12-5 and TRBJ2-7, with TRBD1 matching over 7 bases. Germline CDR1 and CDR2: LGHNT and FRNRAP. V lost 11 bases, J lost 0 bases, and 4 bases stayed unmatched. CDR3 length: 12 amino acids. For the CDR3, the DNA is TGTGCTCGGACAGGACTCTCCTACGAGCAGTACTTC. Protein product: CARTGLSYEQYF. The full variable domain, rest sourced from reference TRBV12-5 and TRBJ2-7, is DARVTQTPRHKVTEMGQEVTMRCQPILGHNTVFWYRQTMMQGLELLAYFRNRAPLDDSGMPKDRFSAEMPDATLATLKIQPSEPRDSAVYFCARTGLSYEQYFGPGTRLTVT.